This T cell receptor (beta chain) was found in a study of cytomegalovirus exposure and HLA in healthy donors. This CDR3 has 13 amino acids. V was pared by 5 bases and J by 3 bases, with 9 bases between. Germline V gene sequence: CDR1 MNHEY, CDR2 SVGAGI. The PCR was carried out with 60 Vbeta primers and 13 Jbeta primers. Method: immunoSEQ multiplex PCR; TCRdb's copy keeps in-frame clones and lacks some. The table records fewer than 200,000 clones, about 12% of them present only once. The genes are TRBV6-5 and TRBJ2-3, with D maybe TRBD2 (5 bases). The receptor was isolated from a man aged 50 to 60 in good health and CMV-seropositive. Input material: PBMCs. CDR3 protein: CASSPLATDTQYF. The CDR3 DNA reads TGTGCCAGCAGTCCGTTAGCGACAGATACGCAGTATTTT.